This TCR beta chain comes out of a study of tumor and adjacent non-tumor tissue in lung cancer. Study observations and caveats: Shorter survival was associated with higher TCR diversity in tumors.

About this clonotype: Antigen unknown. This may stem from a read error, because a much larger clone lies one nucleotide away.

TCRbeta libraries were built with three rounds of nested PCR, modified from ARM-PCR. From the multiplex PCR reads, TCRdb called clonotypes with MiXCR, one entry per CDR3 protein. This sample has more than 45,000 distinct CDR3 sequences, with around three quarters found just once. Germline lookup yields CDR1 SGHTS and CDR2 YDEGEE. The CDR3 is 18 residues long. RNA was extracted from bulk tissue without any cell sorting. The normal lung tissue was taken more than 3 cm from the tumor edge. Newly diagnosed lung cancer patients had thoracic surgery in China, August–November 2014, without prior chemotherapy.

The sample consisted of distant non-tumor lung tissue. V is TRBV5-8 and J is TRBJ2-1; tentative D call: TRBD2 (5 bases). This receptor was obtained from an older woman with non-small cell lung cancer. Here the CDR3 DNA reads TGTGCCGGCAGCTTGGAGGTATCAGTCCTGAGCTCCTACAATGAGCAGTTCTTC. Translation: CAGSLEVSVLSSYNEQFF.